This T cell receptor (beta chain) was found in a study of blood T cell repertoires in COVID-19. Study details: Acute-phase and convalescent COVID-19 samples originated in the United States, Italy and Spain.

The CDR3 spans 14 residues. CDR1 is LGHDT, CDR2 YNNKEL, per germline (reference sequence). Trimming took off 0 bases at V and 11 bases at J, with 16 bases between the two ends. The study drew participants aged about 18 to 95 years from 20 to 30 US areas. Original analysis: Nucleated cell number was recorded as an estimate derived from reference gene primer amplification. TCRdb's table, derived via immunoSEQ multiplex PCR, lists solely in-frame clones and lacks some. V, J and clone size derive from that table, while D and trimming were established from the DNA sequence. Of 150,000 to 200,000 clones in the sample, approximately 80% were seen once.

What was sequenced was PBMCs or T cells enriched from blood (not recorded which). This receptor was identified in a woman aged 60-70 years who had recovered from COVID-19. This rearrangement joins TRBV3-1 (or the pseudogene TRBV3-2) to TRBJ2-5; D perhaps matches TRBD1 (6 bases). The CDR3 DNA follows: TGTGCCAGCAGCCAAGATCTAAATTTGGGGGCGCAGTACTTC. Protein: CASSQDLNLGAQYF.